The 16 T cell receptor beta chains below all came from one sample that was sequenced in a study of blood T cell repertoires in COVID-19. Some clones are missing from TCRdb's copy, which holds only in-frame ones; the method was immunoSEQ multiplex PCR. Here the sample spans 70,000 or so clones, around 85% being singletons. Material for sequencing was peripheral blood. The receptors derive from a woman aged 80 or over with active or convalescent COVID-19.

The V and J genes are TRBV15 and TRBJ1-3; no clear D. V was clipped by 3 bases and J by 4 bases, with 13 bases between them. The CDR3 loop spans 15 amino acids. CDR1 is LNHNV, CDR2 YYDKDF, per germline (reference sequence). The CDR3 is CATSSYYGFGNTIYF. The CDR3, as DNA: TGTGCCACCAGCAGCTACTACGGATTCGGAAACACCATATATTTT. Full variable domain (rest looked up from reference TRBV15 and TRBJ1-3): DAMVIQNPRYQVTQFGKPVTLSCSQTLNHNVMYWYQQKSSQAPKLLFHYYDKDFNNEADTPDNFQSRRPNTSFCFLDIRSPGLGDTAMYLCATSSYYGFGNTIYFGEGSWLTVV.

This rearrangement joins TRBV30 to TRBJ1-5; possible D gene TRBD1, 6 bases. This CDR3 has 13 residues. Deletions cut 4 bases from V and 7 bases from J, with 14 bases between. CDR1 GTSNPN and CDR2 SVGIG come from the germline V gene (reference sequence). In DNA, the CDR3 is TGTGCCTGGAACCTACAGGGAAACCAGCCCCAGCATTTT. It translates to CAWNLQGNQPQHF.

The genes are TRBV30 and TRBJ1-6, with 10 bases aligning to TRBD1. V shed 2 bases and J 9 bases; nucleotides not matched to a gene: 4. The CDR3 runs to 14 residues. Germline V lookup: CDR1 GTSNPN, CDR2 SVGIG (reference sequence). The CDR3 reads CAWSYGQGVSPLHF. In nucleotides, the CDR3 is TGTGCCTGGAGTTATGGACAGGGGGTTTCACCCCTCCACTTT. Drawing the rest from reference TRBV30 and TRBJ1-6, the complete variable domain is SQTIHQWPATLVQPVGSPLSLECTVEGTSNPNLYWYRQAAGRGLQLLFYSVGIGQISSEVPQNLSASRPQDRQFILSSKKLLLSDSGFYLCAWSYGQGVSPLHFGNGTRLTVT.

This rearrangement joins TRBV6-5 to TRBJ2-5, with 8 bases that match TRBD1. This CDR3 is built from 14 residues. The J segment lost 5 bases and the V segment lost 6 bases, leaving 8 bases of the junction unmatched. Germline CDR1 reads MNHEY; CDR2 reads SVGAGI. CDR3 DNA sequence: TGTGCCAGCAGGGCTGCAGGGGGCGGGGAGACCCAGTACTTC. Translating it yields CASRAAGGGETQYF.

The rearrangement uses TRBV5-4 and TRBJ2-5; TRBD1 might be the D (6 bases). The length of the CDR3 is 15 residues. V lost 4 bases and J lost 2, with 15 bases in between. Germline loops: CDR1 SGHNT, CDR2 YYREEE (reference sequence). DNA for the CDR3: TGTGCCAGCAGCCTGGACCCCGGACAGCAAGAGACCCAGTACTTC. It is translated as CASSLDPGQQETQYF.

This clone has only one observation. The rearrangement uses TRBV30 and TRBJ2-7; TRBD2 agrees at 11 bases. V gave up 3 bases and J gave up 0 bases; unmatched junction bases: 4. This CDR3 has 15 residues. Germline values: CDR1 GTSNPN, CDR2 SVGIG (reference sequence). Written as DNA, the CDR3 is TGTGCCTGGAGCGCCGGGACTAGCGGCTCCTACGAGCAGTACTTC. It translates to CAWSAGTSGSYEQYF.

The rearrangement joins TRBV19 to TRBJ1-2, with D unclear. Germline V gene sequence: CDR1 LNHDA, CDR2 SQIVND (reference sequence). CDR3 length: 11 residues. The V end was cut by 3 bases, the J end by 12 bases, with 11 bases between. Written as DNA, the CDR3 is TGTGCCAGTAGTATTGAAGGGAGGAACACCTTC. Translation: CASSIEGRNTF.

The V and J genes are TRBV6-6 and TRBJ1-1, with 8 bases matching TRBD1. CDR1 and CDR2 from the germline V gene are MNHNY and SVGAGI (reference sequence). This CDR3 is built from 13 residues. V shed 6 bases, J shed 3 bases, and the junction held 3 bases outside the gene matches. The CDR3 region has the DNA TGTGCCAGCAGGCAGGGACAGGACACTGAAGCTTTCTTT. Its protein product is CASRQGQDTEAFF.

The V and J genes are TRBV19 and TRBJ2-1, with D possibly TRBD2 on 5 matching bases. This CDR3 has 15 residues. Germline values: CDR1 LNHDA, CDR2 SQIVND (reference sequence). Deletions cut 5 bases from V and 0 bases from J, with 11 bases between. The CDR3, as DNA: TGTGCCAGTAGTCCCGAGGACTTCTCCTACAATGAGCAGTTCTTC. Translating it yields CASSPEDFSYNEQFF.

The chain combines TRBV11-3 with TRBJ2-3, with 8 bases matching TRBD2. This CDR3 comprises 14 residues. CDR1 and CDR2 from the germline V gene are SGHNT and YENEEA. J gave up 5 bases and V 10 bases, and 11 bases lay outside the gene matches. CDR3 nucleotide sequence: TGTGCCATTTACTCGGGACTAGTTATAGATACGCAGTATTTT. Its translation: CAIYSGLVIDTQYF.

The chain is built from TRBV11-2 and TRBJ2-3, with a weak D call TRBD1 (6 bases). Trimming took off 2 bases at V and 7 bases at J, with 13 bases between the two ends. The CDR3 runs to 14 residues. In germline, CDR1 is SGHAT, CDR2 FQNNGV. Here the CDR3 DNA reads TGTGCCAGCAGCTTAAACAGGGAAACACATACGCAGTATTTT. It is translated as CASSLNRETHTQYF.

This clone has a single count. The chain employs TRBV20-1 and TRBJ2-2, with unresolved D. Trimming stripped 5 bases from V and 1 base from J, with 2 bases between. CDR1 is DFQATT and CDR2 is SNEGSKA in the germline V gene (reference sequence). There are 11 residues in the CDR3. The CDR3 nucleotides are TGCAGTGCTCAGAACACCGGGGAGCTGTTTTTT. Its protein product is CSAQNTGELFF.

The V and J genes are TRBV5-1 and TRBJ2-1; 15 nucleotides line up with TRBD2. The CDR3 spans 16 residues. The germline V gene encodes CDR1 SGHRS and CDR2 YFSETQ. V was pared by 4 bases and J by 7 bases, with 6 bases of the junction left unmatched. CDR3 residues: CASSIPGTSGGNEQFF. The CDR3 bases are TGCGCCAGCAGCATCCCAGGGACTAGCGGGGGGAATGAGCAGTTCTTC.

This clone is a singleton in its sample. The CDR3 is CASSRAGYPGDTQYF. In DNA, the CDR3 is TGTGCCAGCAGCCGCGCGGGGTACCCCGGGGATACGCAGTATTTT. The V gene is TRBV27, the J gene TRBJ2-3, with D tentatively TRBD2 (6 bases). This CDR3 spans 15 amino acids. Germline values: CDR1 MNHEY, CDR2 SMNVEV (reference sequence). Trimming removed 6 bases at V and 6 bases at J, with 19 bases between.

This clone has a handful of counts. The CDR3 coding sequence is TGTGCCAGCAGCTTAATGACAGGGTCAGGGGAAAAACTGTTTTTT. It yields the protein CASSLMTGSGEKLFF. The gene calls are TRBV7-9 and TRBJ1-4, with 7 positions matching TRBD1. This CDR3 comprises 15 residues. The V segment lost 2 bases and the J segment 8 bases; nucleotides outside the gene matches: 8. CDR1 SEHNR and CDR2 FQNEAQ come from the germline V gene (reference sequence). Complete variable domain (other parts from reference TRBV7-9 and TRBJ1-4): DTGVSQNPRHKITKRGQNVTFRCDPISEHNRLYWYRQTLGQGPEFLTYFQNEAQLEKSRLLSDRFSAERPKGSFSTLEIQRTEQGDSAMYLCASSLMTGSGEKLFFGSGTQLSVL.

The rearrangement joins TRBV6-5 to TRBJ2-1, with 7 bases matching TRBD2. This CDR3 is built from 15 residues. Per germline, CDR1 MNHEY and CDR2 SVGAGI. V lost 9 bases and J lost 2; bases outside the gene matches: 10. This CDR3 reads CASVHGAGAYNEQFF. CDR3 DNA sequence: TGTGCCAGTGTCCACGGGGCGGGGGCCTACAATGAGCAGTTCTTC.